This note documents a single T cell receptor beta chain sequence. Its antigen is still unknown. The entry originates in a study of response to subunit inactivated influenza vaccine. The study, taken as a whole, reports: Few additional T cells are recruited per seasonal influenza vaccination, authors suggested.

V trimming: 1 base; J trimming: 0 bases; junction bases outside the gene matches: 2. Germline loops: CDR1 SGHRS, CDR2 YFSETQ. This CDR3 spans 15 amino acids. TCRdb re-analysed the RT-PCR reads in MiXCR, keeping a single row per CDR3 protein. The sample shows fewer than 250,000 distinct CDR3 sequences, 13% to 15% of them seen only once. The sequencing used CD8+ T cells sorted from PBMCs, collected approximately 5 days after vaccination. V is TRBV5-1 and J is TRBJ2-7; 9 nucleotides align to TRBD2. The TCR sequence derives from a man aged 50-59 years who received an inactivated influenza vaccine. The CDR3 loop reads CASSLSSGTSYEQYF. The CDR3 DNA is TGCGCCAGCAGCTTGTCTAGCGGGACCTCCTACGAGCAGTACTTC. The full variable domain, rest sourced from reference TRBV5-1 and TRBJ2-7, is KAGVTQTPRYLIKTRGQQVTLSCSPISGHRSVSWYQQTPGQGLQFLFEYFSETQRNKGNFPGRFSGRQFSNSRSEMNVSTLELGDSALYLCASSLSSGTSYEQYFGPGTRLTVT.